The 23 T cell receptor beta chains below were found in one sample sequenced in a study of blood T cells in healthy people across ages. Together with a sample-barcoded 5' primer, a J-beta primer mix was included in a second PCR lasting roughly 6 to 12 cycles. MiXCR, applied by TCRdb to the 5' RACE reads, yields one record per CDR3 protein. The table shows about 1.6 million distinct CDR3 sequences, with about 35% occurring only once. Sample: blood. These receptor sequences come from a woman aged 25 to 45 in good health.

This clonotype was seen only a few times. The chain has TRBV27 and TRBJ2-1, with 7 positions matching TRBD2. Looked up from germline, CDR1 is MNHEY and CDR2 is SMNVEV (reference sequence). Trimming removed 4 bases from V and 5 bases from J; junction bases left unmatched: 11. The CDR3 runs 16 residues. The CDR3 coding sequence is TGTGCCAGCAGTTCTAGAAGGACTAGACCTAACAATGAGCAGTTCTTC. Translating it yields CASSSRRTRPNNEQFF.

The V and J genes are TRBV15 and TRBJ1-4, with D maybe TRBD1 (5 bases). From germline, CDR1 is LNHNV and CDR2 YYDKDF (reference sequence). CDR3 size: 18 residues. Trimming removed 1 base from V and 1 base from J, with 16 bases in between. The CDR3 sequence: CATSRVTGAGVTNEKLFF. DNA for the CDR3: TGTGCCACCAGCAGAGTTACCGGGGCAGGTGTAACTAATGAAAAACTGTTTTTT.

This clonotype was seen at least ten times. The chain recombines TRBV20-1 with TRBJ2-5, with D hard to call. Germline CDR1 reads DFQATT; CDR2 reads SNEGSKA (reference sequence). With 0 bases removed from V and 1 base from J, the gap between germline ends came to 21 bases. The CDR3 length is 18 residues. The CDR3 DNA is TGCAGTGCTAGAGATACTGGACCCCCCGTTGGGCCCCAAGAGACCCAGTACTTC. This encodes CSARDTGPPVGPQETQYF.

V and J are TRBV28 and TRBJ2-3, with 8 bases identical to TRBD2. Unmatched junction bases numbered 19, after V lost 6 bases and J lost 2 bases. Germline loops: CDR1 MDHEN, CDR2 SYDVKM. CDR3 length: 19 amino acids. CDR3 residues: CASSLTSGTTLRYTDTQYF. The CDR3 DNA reads as TGTGCCAGCAGCCTCACTAGCGGAACCACACTAAGGTACACAGATACGCAGTATTTT. Full variable domain (remainder filled in from reference TRBV28 and TRBJ2-3): DVKVTQSSRYLVKRTGEKVFLECVQDMDHENMFWYRQDPGLGLRLIYFSYDVKMKEKGDIPEGYSVSREKKERFSLILESASTNQTSMYLCASSLTSGTTLRYTDTQYFGPGTRLTVL.

This chain connects TRBV2 to TRBJ1-5; the D is unclear. This CDR3 spans 13 amino acids. Deletions cut 6 bases from V and 4 bases from J, with 10 bases between. Germline V gene data show CDR1 as SNHLY and CDR2 as FYNNEI. The CDR3 is CASRKIQNQPQHF. In DNA form, the CDR3 reads TGTGCCAGCAGGAAAATACAGAATCAGCCCCAGCATTTT. Variable domain in full (rest from reference TRBV2 and TRBJ1-5): EPEVTQTPSHQVTQMGQEVILRCVPISNHLYFYWYRQILGQKVEFLVSFYNNEISEKSEIFDDQFSVERPDGSNFTLKIRSTKLEDSAMYFCASRKIQNQPQHFGDGTRLSIL.

In this sample, this clonotype turned up once. A read error may account for a junction end that differs from germline. V is TRBV4-1 and J is TRBJ1-2; D unclear. CDR3 size: 15 residues. CDR1 is MGHRA and CDR2 is YSYEKL in the germline V gene. The CDR3 here is CTSSQVFRTNYGYTF. In DNA, the CDR3 is TGCACCAGCAGCCAAGTTTTCAGGACTAACTATGGCTACACCTTC.

This clonotype was seen ten or more times. The gene calls are TRBV20-1 and TRBJ1-6; 11 nucleotides line up with TRBD1. The V and J ends lost 3 bases and 9 bases, in that order; junction bases with no gene match: 4. Germline V gene data show CDR1 as DFQATT and CDR2 as SNEGSKA (reference sequence). The CDR3 is made up of 14 amino acids. CDR3 sequence reads: CSASEDRGRSPLHF. The DNA of the CDR3 is TGCAGTGCTAGTGAGGACAGGGGGCGTTCACCCCTCCACTTT.

The gene calls are TRBV28 and TRBJ2-3; D is unresolved. Germline V CDR1 and CDR2: MDHEN, SYDVKM. The CDR3 has 13 amino acids. Trimming took 6 bases from V and 9 from J, leaving 16 bases between them. The CDR3 DNA follows: TGTGCCAGCAGCCGCCGGGCCCCCGAGACGCAGTATTTT. Protein sequence: CASSRRAPETQYF.

This clonotype was observed a few times. The chain couples TRBV12-3 or TRBV12-4 to TRBJ2-7; a weak D match, TRBD1 (5 bases). With 3 bases removed from V and 4 bases from J, the gap between germline ends came to 13 bases. The CDR3 spans 14 residues. In nucleotides, the CDR3 is TGTGCCAGCAGTTTTGGCCAGGGCCTTTACGAGCAGTACTTC. The encoded protein is CASSFGQGLYEQYF.

The V and J genes are TRBV5-1 and TRBJ2-5, with D unresolved. CDR3 length: 14 residues. With 4 bases removed from V and 2 bases from J, the gap between germline ends came to 12 bases. From germline, CDR1 is SGHRS and CDR2 YFSETQ. Here the CDR3 DNA reads TGCGCCAGCAGCGACGGACGGTCGCAAGAGACCCAGTACTTC. Protein product: CASSDGRSQETQYF.

There are many counts of this clonotype. V is TRBV3-1 and J is TRBJ2-7, with D possibly TRBD2 on 7 matching bases. The germline V gene encodes CDR1 LGHDT and CDR2 YNNKEL (reference sequence). This CDR3 is 14 amino acids long. V shed 4 bases and J shed 2 bases, with 12 bases lying between them. Here the CDR3 DNA reads TGTGCCAGCAGCCCGGGGGGCGGAGCCTACGAGCAGTACTTC. This gives the protein CASSPGGGAYEQYF.

This sequence joins TRBV29-1 and TRBJ2-5; D is possibly TRBD1 or TRBD2 (6 bases each). CDR1 SQVTM and CDR2 ANQGSEA come from the germline V gene. This CDR3 has 19 amino acids. The germline V and J ends were trimmed by 0 bases and 2 bases, with 25 bases remaining between them. This CDR3 is CSVEDRRGVWERDQETQYF. The CDR3 bases are TGCAGCGTTGAAGATCGGAGGGGGGTGTGGGAACGAGATCAAGAGACCCAGTACTTC.

The V call is TRBV9, the J call TRBJ2-3; D remains ambiguous. The CDR3 totals 15 residues. Germline V CDR1 and CDR2: SGDLS, YYNGEE. Trimming pared 0 bases from V and 0 bases from J, leaving 8 bases between. CDR3: CASSVDSPSTDTQYF. The CDR3, as DNA: TGTGCCAGCAGCGTAGACAGTCCTAGCACAGATACGCAGTATTTT. The full variable domain, completed using reference TRBV9 and TRBJ2-3, is DSGVTQTPKHLITATGQRVTLRCSPRSGDLSVYWYQQSLDQGLQFLIQYYNGEERAKGNILERFSAQQFPDLHSELNLSSLELGDSALYFCASSVDSPSTDTQYFGPGTRLTVL.

J is TRBJ1-2 and V is TRBV6-4, with 9 bases identical to TRBD1. The CDR3 has 16 residues. J gave up 8 bases and V 3 bases, and 13 bases lay outside the gene matches. CDR1 and CDR2 from the germline V gene are MRHNA and SNTAGT. CDR3 sequence: CASSENPGQGSFGYTF. DNA of the CDR3: TGTGCCAGCAGTGAGAATCCGGGACAGGGATCATTCGGCTACACCTTC.

This clonotype was observed a few times. This sequence joins TRBV7-9 and TRBJ2-5; D ambiguous. The CDR3 is 12 residues long. The V end was cut by 3 bases, the J end by 8 bases, with 10 bases between. CDR1 is SEHNR and CDR2 is FQNEAQ in the germline V gene (reference sequence). For the CDR3, the DNA is TGTGCCAGCAGCTTCGACCAGGTTACCCAGTACTTC. As protein: CASSFDQVTQYF.

CDR3 sequence reads: CASSLEGTGLYEQYF. The CDR3 DNA follows: TGCGCCAGCAGCCTTGAGGGGACAGGGCTCTACGAGCAGTACTTC. The V call is TRBV4-1, the J call TRBJ2-7, with TRBD1 matching over 9 bases. Germline V gene lookup returns CDR1 MGHRA and CDR2 YSYEKL. Trimming removed 4 bases from V and 3 bases from J; junction bases left unmatched: 7. The CDR3 is made up of 15 amino acids.

The rearrangement uses TRBV9 and TRBJ1-2; TRBD1 might be the D (6 bases). The CDR3 covers 14 residues. The germline V gene encodes CDR1 SGDLS and CDR2 YYNGEE. Trimming left V 5 bases short and J 3 bases short, with 14 bases between. This chain's CDR3 is CASRRTGGHYGYTF. CDR3 DNA sequence: TGTGCCAGCAGGAGGACTGGGGGGCACTATGGCTACACCTTC.

In its sample, this clonotype was seen a few times. This chain connects TRBV10-2 to TRBJ1-1, with D possibly being TRBD1 (5 bases). Germline-derived CDR1 and CDR2 are WSHSY and SAAADI. The CDR3 is made up of 17 amino acids. Trimming stripped 0 bases from V and 0 bases from J, with 14 bases between. CDR3: CASSESRGASMNTEAFF. DNA for the CDR3: TGCGCCAGCAGTGAGTCGAGGGGAGCTAGCATGAACACTGAAGCTTTCTTT.

The CDR3 DNA follows: TGTGCCAGCAGCCGCCCACGAAACGGGCAGCCCCAGCATTTT. Translating it yields CASSRPRNGQPQHF. The chain has TRBV7-9 and TRBJ1-5; D call uncertain. There are 14 residues in the CDR3. V was trimmed by 5 bases and J by 7 bases, leaving 15 bases between them. CDR1 and CDR2 (germline): SEHNR, FQNEAQ (reference sequence).

This clonotype turned up a few times. A much larger clonotype is one base distant, so this may be a read error. The V gene is TRBV12-3 or TRBV12-4, the J gene TRBJ1-4, with D possibly being TRBD1 (5 bases). The CDR3 covers 13 residues. Written as DNA, the CDR3 is TGTGCCAGCAGGGGGCGAACTAATGAAAAACGGTTTTTT. Translation gives CASRGRTNEKRFF.

Notes on this clonotype: Given a much more abundant clone one base away, this may be a read error. The rearrangement joins TRBV12-3 or TRBV12-4 to TRBJ2-3; 10 bases fit TRBD2. The CDR3 runs 15 residues. V was clipped by 5 bases and J by 5 bases; unmatched bases: 7. The CDR3 sequence: CASSRTSGLIDTQYF. The CDR3 DNA reads TGTGCCAGCAGTCGGACTAGCGGACTCATAGATACGCAGTATTTT.

V usage is TRBV14 and J usage is TRBJ2-3; D call uncertain. The CDR3 contains 13 residues. Per germline, CDR1 SGHDN and CDR2 FVKESK. The V end was cut by 1 base, the J end by 2 bases, with 4 bases between. The CDR3 loop is CASSQAYTDTQYF. The DNA for the CDR3 is TGTGCCAGCAGCCAAGCATACACAGATACGCAGTATTTT. Variable domain in full (rest from reference TRBV14 and TRBJ2-3): EAGVTQFPSHSVIEKGQTVTLRCDPISGHDNLYWYRRVMGKEIKFLLHFVKESKQDESGMPNNRFLAERTGGTYSTLKVQPAELEDSGVYFCASSQAYTDTQYFGPGTRLTVL.

This clonotype was seen a few times. The rearrangement links TRBV20-1 to TRBJ2-7; D gene uncertain. CDR1 and CDR2 (germline): DFQATT, SNEGSKA (reference sequence). CDR3 length equals 13 residues. Trimming took off 0 bases at V and 0 bases at J, with 6 bases between the two ends. The CDR3 protein is CSARDTSSYEQYF. CDR3 in DNA: TGCAGTGCTAGAGATACTTCCTCCTACGAGCAGTACTTC.